A single TCR beta chain is shown here with its context. The record originates from a study of blood T cell repertoires in COVID-19. Study-level background: PBMCs, B-cell-depleted T cells, or T cells provided the cDNA or gDNA that made up the material.

The data were produced by immunoSEQ multiplex PCR, yet TCRdb's version contains in-frame clones alone and is incomplete. The data hold roughly 58,000 clones, with 81% observed a single time. The ends were cut back, 0 bases at V and 0 bases at J, with 13 bases in the middle. The CDR3 is 16 residues long. CDR1 is SGHDT, CDR2 YYEEEE, per germline. This chain connects TRBV5-6 to TRBJ2-7; possibly TRBD1 for D (6 bases). This sequence was found in a man aged 55-75 years with COVID-19, enrolled during active disease. Specimen: peripheral blood. The CDR3 coding sequence is TGTGCCAGCAGCTTGGTTCCTGGACAGTCCTCCTACGAGCAGTACTTC. Residues: CASSLVPGQSSYEQYF.